This paragraph covers one TCR beta chain sequence. This sample is drawn from a study of cytomegalovirus exposure and HLA in healthy donors. CDR1 is SGHTA and CDR2 is FQGNSA in the germline V gene. The CDR3 length is 12 residues. V gave up 3 bases and J gave up 7 bases, with 9 bases separating them. The PCR employed 60 Vbeta primers together with 13 Jbeta primers. Clones were read by immunoSEQ multiplex PCR, and TCRdb kept only the in-frame ones, dropping some. This repertoire shows about 88,000 clones, around 80% found once; its top ten account for around 3%. The chain carries TRBV7-2 and TRBJ1-1; D ambiguous. Sequencing used PBMCs. The source of this sequence is a man aged 25-45 years in good health and CMV-seronegative. The CDR3 sequence: CASSFREREAFF. The CDR3 coding sequence is TGTGCCAGCAGCTTTCGCGAGCGTGAAGCTTTCTTT.